This T cell receptor beta chain was identified during a study of regulatory dendritic cells for organ transplantation. General observations from the study: Memory CD8+ clonal expansion seemed more limited with regulatory than mature dendritic cells. Among resting subsets, memory CD8+ cells contained the most alloreactive clonotypes. Naive CD4+ and CD8+ repertoires were highly diverse; memory CD8+ was most oligoclonal.

Concerning this clone: Its target is not known. Other DNA sequences in the sample encode the same CDR3.

Trimming stripped 1 base from V and 4 bases from J, with 24 bases between. The CDR3 runs to 18 residues. Germline CDR1 is SGHRS and CDR2 is YFSETQ. Produced via immunoSEQ multiplex PCR; TCRdb's table is partial and in-frame only. The repertoire holds approximately 35,000 clones, with approximately 88% as singletons. This sequence originates from a human donor in good health. The gene calls are TRBV5-1 and TRBJ2-7; D assignment may be TRBD1 or TRBD2 (5 bases each). The material sequenced was naive CD4+ T cells from blood. Subset here: CD45RA+ naive T cells. The CDR3 DNA reads TGCGCCAGCAGCTTGTCGTCAGGGACGGGCCAGGACTTTTACGAGCAGTACTTC. As protein: CASSLSSGTGQDFYEQYF. The whole variable domain, remainder taken from reference TRBV5-1 and TRBJ2-7, is KAGVTQTPRYLIKTRGQQVTLSCSPISGHRSVSWYQQTPGQGLQFLFEYFSETQRNKGNFPGRFSGRQFSNSRSEMNVSTLELGDSALYLCASSLSSGTGQDFYEQYFGPGTRLTVT.